Presented here are 21 T cell receptor beta chains from one specimen sequenced in a study of cytomegalovirus exposure and HLA in healthy donors (dated by TCRdb to the late 2010s). Libraries were prepared through the immunoSEQ multiplex PCR assay. The multiplex PCR relied on a mix of 60 forward primers for TCR Vbeta segments and 13 reverse primers for TCR Jbeta segments. The immuneACCESS repertoire file appears here via TCRdb, limited to in-frame rearrangements. These files lack a portion of the clones; in checked studies, under half of the deficit traces to unresolved V genes, and the cause of the others is not known. The sample table lists some 110,000 clones, around 80% of them with a count of one. Approximately 23% of the sample comes from the top ten. The sequenced sample was PBMCs. The receptors come from a man aged 30 to 39 in good health and CMV-seropositive.

On this clone itself: Other DNA variants within this sample encode the same CDR3. The CDR3 nucleotides read TGTGCCAGTAGTAAAACAGGGGGTTACACTGAAGCTTTCTTT. Its translation is CASSKTGGYTEAFF. The J gene is TRBJ1-1, the V gene TRBV19; 8 bases fit TRBD1. This CDR3 region has 14 residues. Unmatched junction bases numbered 4, after V lost 4 bases and J lost 3 bases. Germline CDR1 reads LNHDA; CDR2 reads SQIVND (reference sequence).

The CDR3 is CAIRVAGSSYNEQFF. In DNA, the CDR3 is TGTGCCATCAGGGTAGCGGGGAGCTCCTACAATGAGCAGTTCTTC. The genes are TRBV10-3 and TRBJ2-1, with 8 bases fitting TRBD2. V dropped 6 bases and J dropped 0; count of bases not matched to a gene: 4. Germline V CDR1 and CDR2: ENHRY, SYGVKD. The CDR3 is made up of 15 amino acids.

V gene TRBV15 combines with J gene TRBJ1-3; D not resolved. Between the trimmed V and J ends, which lost 0 bases and 0 bases, there was a span of 9 bases. Germline CDR1 and CDR2: LNHNV and YYDKDF (reference sequence). This CDR3 contains 16 residues. CDR3: CATSRDLADSGNTIYF. CDR3 DNA: TGTGCCACCAGCAGAGATTTAGCGGACTCTGGAAACACCATATATTTT.

This clone has just one count. The chain joins TRBV5-5 to TRBJ2-1; 7 bases are shared with TRBD2. CDR1 and CDR2 from the germline V gene are SGHKS and YYEKEE (reference sequence). The CDR3 totals 15 residues. The V segment lost 4 bases and the J segment 9 bases; nucleotides outside the gene matches: 13. The CDR3 sequence is CASSPRASSGGEQFF. CDR3 DNA: TGTGCCAGCAGCCCCCGGGCTTCCTCGGGAGGTGAGCAGTTCTTC.

The genes are TRBV12-5 and TRBJ1-1, with D unresolved. The CDR3 spans 14 residues. The germline CDR1 and CDR2 sequences are LGHNT and FRNRAP. Trimming pared 5 bases from V and 0 bases from J, leaving 10 bases between. CDR3 coding DNA: TGTGCTAGTGGTCGGACTTCTCTGAACACTGAAGCTTTCTTT. Amino acids: CASGRTSLNTEAFF. Drawing the rest from reference TRBV12-5 and TRBJ1-1, the complete variable domain is DARVTQTPRHKVTEMGQEVTMRCQPILGHNTVFWYRQTMMQGLELLAYFRNRAPLDDSGMPKDRFSAEMPDATLATLKIQPSEPRDSAVYFCASGRTSLNTEAFFGQGTRLTVV.

The rearrangement links TRBV27 to TRBJ2-1; 10 bases fit TRBD2. Germline V gene data show CDR1 as MNHEY and CDR2 as SMNVEV (reference sequence). V lost 3 bases and J lost 8; bases outside the gene matches: 7. The CDR3 runs to 15 residues. For the CDR3, the DNA is TGTGCCAGCAGTTTCCTAGCGGGAGTACGGGATGAGCAGTTCTTC. Residues: CASSFLAGVRDEQFF.

The chain carries TRBV5-6 and TRBJ2-1; perhaps TRBD2 as D (6 bases). Germline loops: CDR1 SGHDT, CDR2 YYEEEE. Trimming left V 1 base short and J 4 bases short, with 15 bases between. The CDR3 runs to 16 residues. CDR3 DNA sequence: TGTGCCAGCAGCTTGTCGAGGGAGGCTTTTTACAATGAGCAGTTCTTC. Amino acid sequence: CASSLSREAFYNEQFF.

CDR3 sequence (DNA): TGTGCCAGCACCCGGAGGGGCAGCGCCTACGAGCAGTACTTC. It yields the protein CASTRRGSAYEQYF. The chain links TRBV5-8 to TRBJ2-7; tentative D call: TRBD2 (6 bases). The CDR3 is 14 amino acids. The V gene's germline CDR1 is SGHTS and CDR2 YDEGEE. V shed 6 bases and J shed 2 bases, with 15 bases lying between them.

The chain recombines TRBV19 with TRBJ1-6; D is unclear. Germline CDR1 reads LNHDA; CDR2 reads SQIVND (reference sequence). V gave up 9 bases and J gave up 0 bases, with 3 bases separating them. The CDR3 has 12 residues. The CDR3, as DNA: TGTGCCAGCAACTCCTATAATTCACCCCTCCACTTT. It is translated as CASNSYNSPLHF.

Here the CDR3 DNA reads TGCGCCAGCAGCTTGGATCGGGGTGGGGGGGGCACCTACAATGAGCAGTTCTTC. Residues: CASSLDRGGGGTYNEQFF. The V call is TRBV5-1, the J call TRBJ2-1; the D gene is possibly TRBD2 (7 bases). Deletions cut 0 bases from V and 2 bases from J, with 18 bases between. The germline V gene encodes CDR1 SGHRS and CDR2 YFSETQ. The CDR3 is 18 amino acids.

The V gene is TRBV19, the J gene TRBJ2-7; a weak D match, TRBD1 (6 bases). V was shortened by 3 bases and J by 0 bases, with 9 bases between the two germline ends. Per the germline V gene, CDR1 is LNHDA and CDR2 is SQIVND (reference sequence). The CDR3 sequence is 14 residues long. The CDR3 coding sequence is TGTGCCAGTAGTATCACAGGGAACTCCTACGAGCAGTACTTC. Residues: CASSITGNSYEQYF.

The gene calls are TRBV5-1 and TRBJ2-2; tentative D call: TRBD1 (6 bases). Germline-derived CDR1 and CDR2 are SGHRS and YFSETQ. The CDR3 has 16 residues. V lost 4 bases, J lost 2 bases, and 15 bases lay in between. CDR3 amino acids: CASSPQGTFNTGELFF. CDR3 DNA sequence: TGCGCCAGCAGCCCTCAGGGGACCTTTAACACCGGGGAGCTGTTTTTT. The whole variable domain, remainder taken from reference TRBV5-1 and TRBJ2-2, is KAGVTQTPRYLIKTRGQQVTLSCSPISGHRSVSWYQQTPGQGLQFLFEYFSETQRNKGNFPGRFSGRQFSNSRSEMNVSTLELGDSALYLCASSPQGTFNTGELFFGEGSRLTVL.

This clone was found once. The V and J genes are TRBV9 and TRBJ2-3; unclear D gene. The length of the CDR3 is 12 residues. From germline, CDR1 is SGDLS and CDR2 YYNGEE. Trimming cost V 4 bases and J 7 bases, with 10 bases left between them. The CDR3 nucleotides read TGTGCCAGCAGCCCCGAGTCGAATACGCAGTATTTT. Translating it yields CASSPESNTQYF.

By its share, this clone is medium-sized (0.01 to 0.1%). The V and J genes are TRBV5-6 and TRBJ2-1; D might be TRBD2 (6 bases). Trimming pared 4 bases from V and 4 bases from J, leaving 15 bases between. Germline CDR1 SGHDT, CDR2 YYEEEE. This CDR3 region has 15 residues. The CDR3 sequence: CASSLRLARYNEQFF. The CDR3 DNA follows: TGTGCCAGCAGCCTTAGGCTAGCGAGATACAATGAGCAGTTCTTC. Complete variable domain (other parts from reference TRBV5-6 and TRBJ2-1): DAGVTQSPTHLIKTRGQQVTLRCSPKSGHDTVSWYQQALGQGPQFIFQYYEEEERQRGNFPDRFSGHQFPNYSSELNVNALLLGDSALYLCASSLRLARYNEQFFGPGTRLTVL.

The chain carries TRBV6-5 and TRBJ2-7; perhaps TRBD1 as D (6 bases). V shed 6 bases and J shed 3 bases, with 12 bases lying between them. The CDR3 spans 13 residues. The germline V gene has CDR1 MNHEY and CDR2 SVGAGI. DNA for the CDR3: TGTGCCAGCAGCCGAGGGGGTGACTACGAGCAGTACTTC. Amino acid sequence: CASSRGGDYEQYF.

This rearrangement joins TRBV7-9 to TRBJ2-5; the match to TRBD2 covers 7 bases. The CDR3 runs to 14 residues. Germline V lookup: CDR1 SEHNR, CDR2 FQNEAQ (reference sequence). With 5 bases clipped from V and 3 bases from J, the junction kept 6 bases outside the gene matches. The CDR3 nucleotides read TGTGCCAGCAGCCCTACGGGAGGTGAAGAGACCCAGTACTTC. This sequence encodes CASSPTGGEETQYF.

This chain joins TRBV6-1 and TRBJ1-2; a weak D match, TRBD1 (6 bases). V was pared by 6 bases and J by 4 bases, with 15 bases between. Germline V lookup: CDR1 MNHNS, CDR2 SASEGT. The length of the CDR3 is 14 residues. The CDR3 loop is CASSPGQLFYGYTF. The CDR3 nucleotides read TGTGCCAGCAGCCCCGGACAGCTTTTCTATGGCTACACCTTC.

This clone was detected only a few times. The chain joins TRBV10-3 to TRBJ2-3; the match to TRBD2 covers 9 bases. Trimming took 7 bases from V and 5 from J; bases not matched to a gene: 7. Germline V CDR1 and CDR2: ENHRY, SYGVKD. The CDR3 is 14 residues long. The chain's CDR3 is CAIKAGGPVDTQYF. The CDR3 coding sequence is TGTGCCATCAAGGCGGGAGGGCCGGTAGATACGCAGTATTTT.

The CDR3 bases are TGTGCCAGCAGCTTAGGTCACGCGGCTCAAAACAATGAGCAGTTCTTC. Translation gives CASSLGHAAQNNEQFF. The chain uses TRBV11-2 and TRBJ2-1, with no clear D. There are 16 residues in the CDR3. Looked up from germline, CDR1 is SGHAT and CDR2 is FQNNGV. Between the trimmed V and J ends, which lost 1 base and 5 bases, there was a span of 15 bases.

The chain has TRBV9 and TRBJ1-2; tentatively, D is TRBD1 (5 bases). The V and J ends lost 3 bases and 2 bases respectively, with 14 bases between them. Germline lookup yields CDR1 SGDLS and CDR2 YYNGEE. CDR3 length equals 15 residues. The CDR3 protein is CASSAHRGGNYGYTF. The CDR3 nucleotides read TGTGCCAGCAGCGCTCACCGGGGGGGAAACTATGGCTACACCTTC.

This chain connects TRBV4-2 to TRBJ1-4, with a possible D match to TRBD1 (5 bases). The germline V and J ends were trimmed by 0 bases and 7 bases, with 9 bases remaining between them. This CDR3 spans 14 amino acids. CDR1 LGHNA and CDR2 YNFKEQ come from the germline V gene. CDR3 amino acids: CASSQDKTVEKLFF. Written as DNA, the CDR3 is TGTGCCAGCAGCCAAGATAAGACAGTTGAAAAACTGTTTTTT.